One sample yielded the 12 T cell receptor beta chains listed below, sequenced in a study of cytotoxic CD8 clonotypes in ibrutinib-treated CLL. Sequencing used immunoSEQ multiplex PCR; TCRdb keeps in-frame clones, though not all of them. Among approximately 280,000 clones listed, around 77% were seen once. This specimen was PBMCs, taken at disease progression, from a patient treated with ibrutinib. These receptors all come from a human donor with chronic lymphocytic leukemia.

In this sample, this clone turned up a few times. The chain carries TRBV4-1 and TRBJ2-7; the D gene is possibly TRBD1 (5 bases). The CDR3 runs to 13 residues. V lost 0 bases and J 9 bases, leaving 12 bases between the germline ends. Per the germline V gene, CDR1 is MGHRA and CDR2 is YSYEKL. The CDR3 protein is CASSQETVGGQYF. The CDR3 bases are TGCGCCAGCAGCCAAGAGACAGTCGGTGGGCAGTACTTC.

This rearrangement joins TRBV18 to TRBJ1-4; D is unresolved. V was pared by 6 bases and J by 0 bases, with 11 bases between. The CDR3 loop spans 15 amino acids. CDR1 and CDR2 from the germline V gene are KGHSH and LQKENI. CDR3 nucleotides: TGTGCCAGCTCCCAGAGCATGGCAACTAATGAAAAACTGTTTTTT. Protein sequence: CASSQSMATNEKLFF.

The CDR3 reads CSVPGTGLADHTYNEQFF. The CDR3 DNA is TGCAGCGTCCCCGGGACAGGATTAGCGGACCACACCTACAATGAGCAGTTCTTC. The chain carries TRBV29-1 and TRBJ2-1; the match to TRBD1 covers 8 bases. The CDR3 has 18 residues. Germline V CDR1 and CDR2: SQVTM, ANQGSEA. The V and J ends lost 6 bases and 2 bases, in that order; junction bases with no gene match: 18.

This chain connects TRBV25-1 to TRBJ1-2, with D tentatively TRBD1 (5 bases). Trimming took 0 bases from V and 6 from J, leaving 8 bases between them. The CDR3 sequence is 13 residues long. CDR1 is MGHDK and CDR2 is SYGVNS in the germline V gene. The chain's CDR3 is CASSEYPGDGYTF. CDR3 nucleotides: TGTGCCAGCAGTGAATACCCGGGGGATGGCTACACCTTC.

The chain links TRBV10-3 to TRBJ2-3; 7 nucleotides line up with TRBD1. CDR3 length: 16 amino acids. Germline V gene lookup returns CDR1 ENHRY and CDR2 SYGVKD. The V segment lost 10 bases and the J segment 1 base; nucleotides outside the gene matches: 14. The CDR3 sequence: CATTTQGGRGTDTQYF. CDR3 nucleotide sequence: TGTGCCACCACCACTCAAGGGGGCCGCGGCACAGATACGCAGTATTTT.

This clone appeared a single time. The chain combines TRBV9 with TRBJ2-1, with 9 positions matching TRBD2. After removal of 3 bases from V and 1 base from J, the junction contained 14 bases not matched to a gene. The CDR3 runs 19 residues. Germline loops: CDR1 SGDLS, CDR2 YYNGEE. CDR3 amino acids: CASSGIPREGLSSYNEQFF. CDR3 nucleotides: TGTGCCAGCAGCGGGATTCCGCGGGAGGGCCTTTCGTCCTACAATGAGCAGTTCTTC.

For the CDR3, the DNA is TGTGCCACCAGCAGGGAGCCTTCGGGGGCCCCTTACAATGAGCAGTTCTTC. Amino acids: CATSREPSGAPYNEQFF. The V call is TRBV15, the J call TRBJ2-1, with D perhaps being TRBD1 or TRBD2 (6 bases each). There are 17 residues in the CDR3. Germline CDR1 LNHNV, CDR2 YYDKDF (reference sequence). Trimming took 3 bases from V and 4 from J, leaving 19 bases between them. The full variable domain, its missing parts supplied by reference TRBV15 and TRBJ2-1, is DAMVIQNPRYQVTQFGKPVTLSCSQTLNHNVMYWYQQKSSQAPKLLFHYYDKDFNNEADTPDNFQSRRPNTSFCFLDIRSPGLGDTAMYLCATSREPSGAPYNEQFFGPGTRLTVL.

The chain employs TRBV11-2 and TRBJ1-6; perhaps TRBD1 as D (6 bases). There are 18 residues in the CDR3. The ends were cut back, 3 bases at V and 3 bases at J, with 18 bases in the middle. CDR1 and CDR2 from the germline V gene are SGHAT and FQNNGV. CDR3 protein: CASSFIGGGLGYNSPLHF. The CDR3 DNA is TGTGCCAGCAGCTTTATTGGGGGGGGCTTGGGCTATAATTCACCCCTCCACTTT.

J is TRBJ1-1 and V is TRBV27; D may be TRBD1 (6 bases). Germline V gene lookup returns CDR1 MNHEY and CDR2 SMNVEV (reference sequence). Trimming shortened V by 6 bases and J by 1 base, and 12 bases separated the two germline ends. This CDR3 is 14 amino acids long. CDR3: CASRLRGPNTEAFF. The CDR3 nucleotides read TGTGCCAGCAGACTCAGGGGCCCGAACACTGAAGCTTTCTTT.

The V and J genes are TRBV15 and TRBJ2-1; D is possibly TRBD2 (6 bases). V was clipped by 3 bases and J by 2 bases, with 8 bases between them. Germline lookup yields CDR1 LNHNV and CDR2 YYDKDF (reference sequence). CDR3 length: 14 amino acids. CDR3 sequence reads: CATSSGGTYNEQFF. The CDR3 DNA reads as TGTGCCACCAGCAGTGGAGGGACCTACAATGAGCAGTTCTTC.

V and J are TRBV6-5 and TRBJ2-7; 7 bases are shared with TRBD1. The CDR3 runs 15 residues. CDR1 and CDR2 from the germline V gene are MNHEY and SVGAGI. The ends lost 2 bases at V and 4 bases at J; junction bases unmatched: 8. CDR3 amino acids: CASSYLNRGRYEQYF. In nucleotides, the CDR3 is TGTGCCAGCAGTTACCTTAACAGGGGCAGGTACGAGCAGTACTTC.

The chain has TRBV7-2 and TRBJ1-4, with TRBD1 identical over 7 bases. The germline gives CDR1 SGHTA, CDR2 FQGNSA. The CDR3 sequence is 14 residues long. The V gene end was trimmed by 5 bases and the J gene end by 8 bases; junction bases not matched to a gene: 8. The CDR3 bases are TGTGCCAGCAGCCCTGACAGGGTGGACGAAAAACTGTTTTTT. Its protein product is CASSPDRVDEKLFF.